This T cell receptor (beta chain) was identified during a study of radiotherapy plus CTLA-4 blockade in lung cancer. Study outcomes and limitations: Blood saw expansion of tumor-derived TCR clones after radiotherapy plus ipilimumab.

This clone was detected once. The antigen is undetermined. V lost 4 bases, J lost 6 bases, and 26 bases lay in between. The CDR3 consists of 17 residues. Germline values: CDR1 SGHNT, CDR2 YYREEE (reference sequence). Sequenced by immunoSEQ multiplex PCR; TCRdb stores in-frame clones only, minus some. The sample has 90,000 to 95,000 clones; around 82% are singletons. Sequencing used peripheral blood, obtained from a patient treated with radiotherapy plus ipilimumab. This clonotype was sampled from a human donor with non-small cell lung cancer who had stable disease on radiotherapy plus ipilimumab. The rearrangement uses TRBV5-4 and TRBJ2-7, with D perhaps TRBD1 or TRBD2 (6 bases each). The CDR3 sequence: CASSLGLGGGRSSEQYF. The CDR3 nucleotides read TGTGCCAGCAGCCTTGGCCTCGGGGGCGGCCGTAGCTCCGAGCAGTACTTC.